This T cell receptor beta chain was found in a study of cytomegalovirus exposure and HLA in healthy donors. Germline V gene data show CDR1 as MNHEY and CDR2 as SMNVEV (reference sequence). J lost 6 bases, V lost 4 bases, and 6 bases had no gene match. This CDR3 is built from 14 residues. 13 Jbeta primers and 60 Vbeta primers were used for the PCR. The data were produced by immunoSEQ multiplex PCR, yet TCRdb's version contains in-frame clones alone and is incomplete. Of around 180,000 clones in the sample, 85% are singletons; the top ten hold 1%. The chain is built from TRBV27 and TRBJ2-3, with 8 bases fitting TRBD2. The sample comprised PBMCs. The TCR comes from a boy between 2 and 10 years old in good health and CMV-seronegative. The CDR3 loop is CASSWQLAADTQYF. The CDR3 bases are TGTGCCAGCAGTTGGCAACTAGCGGCGGATACGCAGTATTTT.